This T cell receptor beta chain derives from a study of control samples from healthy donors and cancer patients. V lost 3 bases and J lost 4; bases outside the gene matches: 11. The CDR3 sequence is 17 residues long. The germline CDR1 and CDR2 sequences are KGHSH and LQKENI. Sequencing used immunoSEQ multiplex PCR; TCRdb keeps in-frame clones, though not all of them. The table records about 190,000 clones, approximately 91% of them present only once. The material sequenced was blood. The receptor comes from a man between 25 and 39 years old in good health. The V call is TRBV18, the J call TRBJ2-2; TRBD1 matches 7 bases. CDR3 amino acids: CASSPEDDRALTGELFF. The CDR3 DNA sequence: TGTGCCAGCTCACCTGAGGACGACAGGGCCCTCACCGGGGAGCTGTTTTTT.